Each of the 19 T cell receptor beta chains below was sequenced from the same sample in a study of cytomegalovirus exposure and HLA in healthy donors. The PCR made use of 60 Vbeta and 13 Jbeta primers. The table came from immunoSEQ multiplex PCR; TCRdb's copy has only in-frame clones and leaves some out. This sample's table reports approximately 140,000 clones. Sequencing input: PBMCs. Source of these receptors: a woman aged 50 to 60 in good health and CMV-seronegative.

Turning to this clone: Other DNA sequences in this specimen translate into the identical CDR3. The rearrangement uses TRBV28 and TRBJ1-5, with D possibly TRBD1 on 5 matching bases. Germline V CDR1 and CDR2: MDHEN, SYDVKM. V lost 5 bases and J 4 bases, leaving 6 bases between the germline ends. This CDR3 has 12 residues. The CDR3 spells CASSTGNQPQHF. The CDR3 DNA is TGTGCCAGCAGTACAGGAAATCAGCCCCAGCATTTT.

The chain combines TRBV6-6 with TRBJ1-5; D is ambiguous. The ends were cut back, 3 bases at V and 7 bases at J, with 7 bases in the middle. Looked up from germline, CDR1 is MNHNY and CDR2 is SVGAGI (reference sequence). This CDR3 contains 12 residues. The CDR3 is CASSYQRQPQHF. The CDR3 DNA reads TGTGCCAGCAGTTATCAGAGGCAGCCCCAGCATTTT.

The V gene is TRBV5-1, the J gene TRBJ2-2, with D possibly being TRBD2 (5 bases). Between the trimmed V and J ends, which lost 2 bases and 2 bases, there was a span of 13 bases. The length of the CDR3 is 16 residues. Germline V gene data show CDR1 as SGHRS and CDR2 as YFSETQ. The CDR3 is CASSFRLAANTGELFF. The CDR3 DNA sequence: TGCGCCAGCAGCTTCAGGCTAGCAGCCAACACCGGGGAGCTGTTTTTT.

V usage is TRBV12-5 and J usage is TRBJ2-7; D unresolved. Germline CDR1 and CDR2: LGHNT and FRNRAP. The CDR3 extends over 16 amino acids. V lost 7 bases and J lost 4, with 23 bases in between. The CDR3 sequence is CASATREGWSKYEQYF. The CDR3 DNA reads as TGTGCTAGTGCCACTCGTGAAGGTTGGAGTAAGTACGAGCAGTACTTC.

The chain couples TRBV30 to TRBJ2-5; no clear D gene. This CDR3 contains 15 residues. V lost 0 bases and J lost 5, with 16 bases in between. Germline lookup yields CDR1 GTSNPN and CDR2 SVGIG (reference sequence). The CDR3 coding sequence is TGTGCCTGGAGTGTCGGCCTATCCGGGTCGGAGACCCAGTACTTC. Translated: CAWSVGLSGSETQYF.

This chain's CDR3 is CASSRDRGRHEQYF. In DNA form, the CDR3 reads TGTGCCAGCAGCCGGGACAGGGGTCGTCACGAGCAGTACTTC. J is TRBJ2-7 and V is TRBV6-5; TRBD1 matches 10 bases. V was clipped by 6 bases and J by 5 bases; unmatched bases: 7. This CDR3 is built from 14 residues. The germline V gene encodes CDR1 MNHEY and CDR2 SVGAGI.

This sequence joins TRBV6-1 and TRBJ1-3, with D perhaps TRBD1 (6 bases). Looked up from germline, CDR1 is MNHNS and CDR2 is SASEGT. Trimming took 3 bases from V and 0 from J, leaving 12 bases between them. The length of the CDR3 is 16 residues. This CDR3 is CASSDSTGISGNTIYF. CDR3 coding DNA: TGTGCCAGCAGTGATTCGACAGGAATCTCTGGAAACACCATATATTTT.

The chain links TRBV28 to TRBJ1-5; 7 bases match TRBD1. CDR3 length equals 16 residues. The V gene's germline CDR1 is MDHEN and CDR2 SYDVKM. The junction had 11 bases not matched to a gene; V was cut back by 4 bases and J by 5 bases. The CDR3 nucleotides are TGTGCCAGCAGTTCATCTGAGACAGGGCCTCATCAGCCCCAGCATTTT. Its protein product is CASSSSETGPHQPQHF.

This chain joins TRBV6-1 and TRBJ1-2; 10 nucleotides line up with TRBD1. The germline V gene encodes CDR1 MNHNS and CDR2 SASEGT. Trimming removed 6 bases from V and 8 bases from J; junction bases left unmatched: 6. This CDR3 has 13 residues. The CDR3 loop reads CASRPTGGWGYTF. The CDR3 coding sequence is TGTGCCAGCAGGCCGACAGGGGGCTGGGGCTACACCTTC.

The rearrangement uses TRBV10-3 and TRBJ2-3; TRBD2 matches 9 bases. Germline V CDR1 and CDR2: ENHRY, SYGVKD. J was trimmed by 1 base and V by 6 bases; bases with no gene match: 5. CDR3 length equals 15 residues. This CDR3 is CAISEPSGGTDTQYF. The CDR3 bases are TGTGCCATCAGCGAACCTAGCGGGGGCACAGATACGCAGTATTTT.

The chain uses TRBV7-2 and TRBJ2-3; possibly TRBD1 for D (5 bases). Germline assignment: CDR1 SGHTA and CDR2 FQGNSA. This CDR3 region has 16 residues. Trimming cost V 5 bases and J 2 bases, with 17 bases left between them. CDR3 nucleotides: TGTGCCAGCAGCGCCGGCGACAGCCGATACACAGATACGCAGTATTTT. Its translation is CASSAGDSRYTDTQYF.

This chain uses TRBV21-1 with TRBJ2-7; the D segment call TRBD2 is taken from the table without a DNA check. TRBV21-1 is annotated as a pseudogene. This CDR3 region has 13 residues. In nucleotides, the CDR3 is TGTGCCAGCAGAAAGGGAGGCCTCTACGAGCAGTACTTC. Its translation: CASRKGGLYEQYF.

The chain's CDR3 is CASSSGTFQETQYF. CDR3 in DNA: TGTGCCAGCAGCTCCGGGACATTCCAAGAGACCCAGTACTTC. The chain employs TRBV7-9 and TRBJ2-5; D is possibly TRBD1 (6 bases). The V gene's germline CDR1 is SEHNR and CDR2 FQNEAQ (reference sequence). This CDR3 is 14 amino acids long. Deletions cut 4 bases from V and 1 base from J, with 10 bases between.

The DNA for the CDR3 is TGCGCCAGCAGTCTACTAGCGGGAGGTCGCAATGAGCAGTTCTTC. Residues: CASSLLAGGRNEQFF. The genes are TRBV10-1 and TRBJ2-1, with TRBD2 matching over 12 bases. The ends lost 5 bases at V and 6 bases at J; junction bases unmatched: 5. The CDR3 is 15 amino acids. Looked up from germline, CDR1 is WNHNN and CDR2 is SYGVQD (reference sequence).

This rearrangement joins TRBV4-1 to TRBJ2-3; 8 bases align to TRBD1. CDR1 and CDR2 from the germline V gene are MGHRA and YSYEKL. J lost 2 bases, V lost 1 base, and 2 bases had no gene match. The length of the CDR3 is 15 residues. The CDR3 DNA reads TGCGCCAGCAGCCAAGGACAGGGGATCACAGATACGCAGTATTTT. Amino acid sequence: CASSQGQGITDTQYF.

The gene calls are TRBV2 and TRBJ2-1; a weak D match, TRBD1 (5 bases). V was clipped by 7 bases and J by 0 bases, with 10 bases between them. The CDR3 has 14 amino acids. CDR1 is SNHLY and CDR2 is FYNNEI in the germline V gene. CDR3 nucleotide sequence: TGTGCCAGCAAGGGGATTAGCTCCTACAATGAGCAGTTCTTC. Residues: CASKGISSYNEQFF. The full variable domain, completed using reference TRBV2 and TRBJ2-1, is EPEVTQTPSHQVTQMGQEVILRCVPISNHLYFYWYRQILGQKVEFLVSFYNNEISEKSEIFDDQFSVERPDGSNFTLKIRSTKLEDSAMYFCASKGISSYNEQFFGPGTRLTVL.

The V gene is TRBV30, the J gene TRBJ1-6; unclear D gene. CDR1 and CDR2 (germline): GTSNPN, SVGIG (reference sequence). There are 14 residues in the CDR3. The V and J ends lost 1 base and 7 bases respectively, with 11 bases between them. CDR3 sequence (DNA): TGTGCCTGGAGTGAGGGCGGACTGAATTCACCCCTCCACTTT. Translated, it gives CAWSEGGLNSPLHF.

The chain links TRBV7-9 to TRBJ1-6; D gene unclear. Between the trimmed V and J ends, which lost 6 bases and 7 bases, there was a span of 10 bases. CDR1 SEHNR and CDR2 FQNEAQ come from the germline V gene (reference sequence). The CDR3 has 13 residues. CDR3 in DNA: TGTGCCAGCAGGCTTTCGGTGAATTCACCCCTCCACTTT. This encodes CASRLSVNSPLHF.

V usage is TRBV10-3 and J usage is TRBJ2-7, with D possibly matching TRBD1 (5 bases). V gave up 7 bases and J gave up 1 base, with 11 bases separating them. CDR3 length: 13 amino acids. The germline V gene has CDR1 ENHRY and CDR2 SYGVKD. CDR3 in amino acids: CAIIGDSSYEQYF. The CDR3 DNA sequence: TGTGCCATCATAGGGGATTCATCCTACGAGCAGTACTTC.